Below, 31 T cell receptor beta chains from the same sample are listed, as sequenced in a study of OX40 agonist ivuxolimab in advanced cancers. The library was built by means of the immunoSEQ multiplex PCR assay. The source is immuneACCESS, and TCRdb retained only in-frame sequences with V and J called. Part of the clones is not carried over; for the studies checked, unresolved V genes explain less than half of this, and the remainder is unexplained. This sample has about 40,000 clones in its table, and about 89% of those were observed once. The ten most abundant clones make up less than 15% of the sample. The specimen was CD4+ or CD8+ T cells sorted from blood, collected in a trial of the OX40 agonist ivuxolimab. These receptors came from an adult with an advanced solid tumor such as melanoma, head and neck, liver or kidney cancer.

This clone was counted only a few times. The gene calls are TRBV6-5 and TRBJ1-1, with D hard to call. This CDR3 is 13 amino acids long. CDR1 and CDR2 from the germline V gene are MNHEY and SVGAGI. V gave up 0 bases and J gave up 5 bases, with 7 bases separating them. CDR3 nucleotides: TGTGCCAGCAGTTACTCGTCGGAGACTGAAGCTTTCTTT. Translation: CASSYSSETEAFF.

V gene TRBV27 combines with J gene TRBJ1-1; possible D gene TRBD1, 5 bases. V shed 3 bases and J shed 3 bases, with 11 bases lying between them. This CDR3 contains 14 residues. Germline CDR1 and CDR2: MNHEY and SMNVEV (reference sequence). In DNA, the CDR3 is TGTGCCAGCAGTTTCGATCTGGGGGACACTGAAGCTTTCTTT. Amino acid sequence: CASSFDLGDTEAFF.

V usage is TRBV5-6 and J usage is TRBJ2-1; D is possibly TRBD1 (7 bases). The germline V and J ends were trimmed by 4 bases and 4 bases, with 15 bases remaining between them. The germline gives CDR1 SGHDT, CDR2 YYEEEE. The CDR3 length is 15 residues. CDR3 loop: CASSQAQGRYNEQFF. The CDR3 DNA reads as TGTGCCAGCAGCCAGGCACAGGGGAGGTACAATGAGCAGTTCTTC.

This clone is deemed medium-sized. The J gene is TRBJ1-3, the V gene TRBV7-8, with D perhaps TRBD1 (6 bases). This CDR3 has 14 residues. Germline CDR1 and CDR2: SGHVS and FQNEAQ. Trimming cost V 5 bases and J 0 bases, with 8 bases left between them. CDR3 protein: CASSLDSSGNTIYF. The CDR3, as DNA: TGTGCCAGCAGCCTGGACAGCTCTGGAAACACCATATATTTT.

The J gene is TRBJ2-7, the V gene TRBV5-1, with 9 bases lining up with TRBD1. Germline V gene sequence: CDR1 SGHRS, CDR2 YFSETQ. Trimming removed 4 bases from V and 3 bases from J; junction bases left unmatched: 14. CDR3 length: 17 amino acids. The chain's CDR3 is CASSPTKGQGKDYEQYF. The CDR3, as DNA: TGCGCCAGCAGCCCAACAAAGGGACAGGGTAAGGACTACGAGCAGTACTTC.

Concerning this clone: The germline gene is not matched at one end of the junction; a read error may be the cause. The chain is built from TRBV7-9 and TRBJ2-7; TRBD2 matches at 8 bases. This CDR3 has 15 residues. Looked up from germline, CDR1 is SEHNR and CDR2 is FQNEAQ (reference sequence). CDR3 sequence reads: CASSHTPGLVLGYVF. The DNA for the CDR3 is TGTGCCAGCAGCCACACCCCGGGACTAGTCCTTGGGTACGTCTTC.

V is TRBV11-2 and J is TRBJ1-6; the match to TRBD1 covers 8 bases. The CDR3 length is 13 residues. The ends lost 8 bases at V and 10 bases at J; junction bases unmatched: 7. Looked up from germline, CDR1 is SGHAT and CDR2 is FQNNGV. In DNA, the CDR3 is TGTGCCAGCGGCGACAGGGGAGGCTCACCCCTCCACTTT. As protein: CASGDRGGSPLHF.

The rearrangement links TRBV9 to TRBJ2-7, with a possible D match to TRBD1 (6 bases). This CDR3 contains 14 residues. Germline CDR1 is SGDLS and CDR2 is YYNGEE. V was clipped by 3 bases and J by 6 bases, with 16 bases between them. The CDR3 sequence: CASSAGQTPIEQYF. The CDR3 DNA sequence: TGTGCCAGCAGCGCGGGACAAACCCCGATCGAGCAGTACTTC. The complete variable domain, with remaining parts taken from reference TRBV9 and TRBJ2-7, reads DSGVTQTPKHLITATGQRVTLRCSPRSGDLSVYWYQQSLDQGLQFLIQYYNGEERAKGNILERFSAQQFPDLHSELNLSSLELGDSALYFCASSAGQTPIEQYFGPGTRLTVT.

The V gene is TRBV29-1, the J gene TRBJ2-7; D remains ambiguous. Per germline, CDR1 SQVTM and CDR2 ANQGSEA. The CDR3 spans 14 residues. Trimming removed 4 bases at V and 0 bases at J, with 13 bases between. This CDR3 is CSVVSGRSSYEQYF. The DNA for the CDR3 is TGCAGCGTTGTAAGTGGACGAAGCTCCTACGAGCAGTACTTC.

This sequence joins TRBV29-1 and TRBJ2-7; 9 bases are shared with TRBD1. V lost 6 bases to trimming and J lost 2 bases; unmatched junction nucleotides: 5. The CDR3 is 13 residues long. Looked up from germline, CDR1 is SQVTM and CDR2 is ANQGSEA. The CDR3 loop reads CSVRTGEAYEQYF. The CDR3 DNA sequence: TGCAGCGTCAGGACAGGGGAGGCCTACGAGCAGTACTTC.

The chain carries TRBV7-9 and TRBJ1-1; D remains unclear. V dropped 1 base and J dropped 5 bases, with 11 bases sitting between them. The CDR3 contains 14 residues. Germline CDR1 and CDR2: SEHNR and FQNEAQ (reference sequence). This CDR3 reads CASSLGPRWTEAFF. CDR3 DNA: TGTGCCAGCAGCTTAGGTCCTCGCTGGACTGAAGCTTTCTTT. The whole variable domain, remainder taken from reference TRBV7-9 and TRBJ1-1, is DTGVSQNPRHKITKRGQNVTFRCDPISEHNRLYWYRQTLGQGPEFLTYFQNEAQLEKSRLLSDRFSAERPKGSFSTLEIQRTEQGDSAMYLCASSLGPRWTEAFFGQGTRLTVV.

The chain combines TRBV7-9 with TRBJ1-3; D is possibly TRBD1 (6 bases). CDR3 length: 15 amino acids. The germline CDR1 and CDR2 sequences are SEHNR and FQNEAQ (reference sequence). V shed 4 bases and J shed 0 bases, with 10 bases lying between them. The CDR3 DNA reads as TGTGCCAGCAGCTCTGACAGGTCCTCTGGAAACACCATATATTTT. Its translation: CASSSDRSSGNTIYF.

The chain carries TRBV2 and TRBJ2-3; 7 bases fit TRBD1. The CDR3 is 17 residues long. Germline assignment: CDR1 SNHLY and CDR2 FYNNEI. J gave up 1 base and V 8 bases, and 15 bases lay outside the gene matches. CDR3 bases: TGTGCCAGCCACAGGGGCGACTTTATGGGGGGCACAGATACGCAGTATTTT. Residues: CASHRGDFMGGTDTQYF.

CDR3 loop: CASSRRSGTGTHSGNTIYF. The DNA of the CDR3 is TGTGCCAGCAGTCGAAGGTCCGGGACAGGGACACACTCTGGAAACACCATATATTTT. The chain employs TRBV2 and TRBJ1-3; TRBD1 agrees at 9 bases. Germline values: CDR1 SNHLY, CDR2 FYNNEI. Trimming at V came to 5 bases and at J to 0 bases, leaving 14 bases not matched to a gene. CDR3 length: 19 residues.

The chain uses TRBV9 and TRBJ2-1; D could derive from TRBD1 or TRBD2 (8 bases each). CDR1 is SGDLS and CDR2 is YYNGEE in the germline V gene. This CDR3 is 15 amino acids long. Trimming took off 4 bases at V and 8 bases at J, with 19 bases between the two ends. In nucleotides, the CDR3 is TGTGCCAGCAGCCTTCAGGGGGCGGGAGGCGATGAGCAGTTCTTC. This encodes CASSLQGAGGDEQFF.

CDR3 in amino acids: CASSQETGVDTQYF. The CDR3 bases are TGCGCCAGCAGCCAAGAAACAGGGGTGGATACGCAGTATTTT. This chain uses TRBV4-3 with TRBJ2-3; 7 positions agree with TRBD1. The germline V gene has CDR1 LGHNA and CDR2 YSLEER. The V gene end was trimmed by 0 bases and the J gene end by 6 bases; junction bases not matched to a gene: 3. The CDR3 contains 14 residues.

This clone was detected a few times. This chain uses TRBV12-5 with TRBJ1-1; tentatively, D is TRBD1 (5 bases). CDR3 length: 13 amino acids. V was trimmed by 6 bases and J by 1 base, leaving 9 bases between them. The V gene's germline CDR1 is LGHNT and CDR2 FRNRAP. DNA of the CDR3: TGTGCTAGTGGCAGCGGGGGGAACACTGAAGCTTTCTTT. It codes for CASGSGGNTEAFF.

The J gene is TRBJ2-1, the V gene TRBV5-1; TRBD2 aligns across 9 bases. With 6 bases clipped from V and 4 bases from J, the junction kept 5 bases outside the gene matches. Germline values: CDR1 SGHRS, CDR2 YFSETQ. There are 14 residues in the CDR3. CDR3 nucleotide sequence: TGCGCCAGCACCTTTAGCGGGGGTTACAATGAGCAGTTCTTC. Protein sequence: CASTFSGGYNEQFF.

This clone has just one count. The V call is TRBV5-8, the J call TRBJ2-7; possible D gene TRBD2, 7 bases. The CDR3 consists of 15 residues. The germline gives CDR1 SGHTS, CDR2 YDEGEE. Trimming took off 2 bases at V and 0 bases at J, with 12 bases between the two ends. The CDR3 sequence: CASSFGGQLSYEQYF. As DNA, the CDR3 is TGTGCCAGCAGCTTCGGGGGGCAACTCTCCTACGAGCAGTACTTC. The full variable domain, in which reference TRBV5-8 and TRBJ2-7 provide the parts outside the CDR3, is EAGVTQSPTHLIKTRGQQATLRCSPISGHTSVYWYQQALGLGLQFLLWYDEGEERNRGNFPPRFSGRQFPNYSSELNVNALELEDSALYLCASSFGGQLSYEQYFGPGTRLTVT.

The V and J genes are TRBV21-1 and TRBJ2-7; the table's D call, TRBD1, has no DNA check behind it. TRBV21-1 is a pseudogene locus. CDR3 length: 17 residues. The CDR3 loop is CASSKALGQGPPYEQYF. The CDR3 DNA sequence: TGTGCCAGCAGCAAAGCGCTGGGGCAGGGGCCCCCCTACGAGCAGTACTTC.

The V call is TRBV11-2, the J call TRBJ2-7; possibly TRBD2 for D (6 bases). The CDR3 has 13 amino acids. Deletions cut 5 bases from V and 3 bases from J, with 11 bases between. From germline, CDR1 is SGHAT and CDR2 FQNNGV. The DNA of the CDR3 is TGTGCCAGCAGCGCGGGAAGTGGCTACGAGCAGTACTTC. It yields the protein CASSAGSGYEQYF. The full variable domain, rest sourced from reference TRBV11-2 and TRBJ2-7, is EAGVAQSPRYKIIEKRQSVAFWCNPISGHATLYWYQQILGQGPKLLIQFQNNGVVDDSQLPKDRFSAERLKGVDSTLKIQPAKLEDSAVYLCASSAGSGYEQYFGPGTRLTVT.

V gene TRBV5-4 combines with J gene TRBJ1-3; D is undetermined. The CDR3 contains 15 residues. Germline-derived CDR1 and CDR2 are SGHNT and YYREEE (reference sequence). Deletions cut 5 bases from V and 0 bases from J, with 12 bases between. CDR3 coding DNA: TGTGCCAGCAGTCCAGGCTGGGGCTCTGGAAACACCATATATTTT. It specifies CASSPGWGSGNTIYF.

This chain uses TRBV5-1 with TRBJ2-1, with D possibly being TRBD1 or TRBD2 (5 bases each). This CDR3 contains 15 residues. Per the germline V gene, CDR1 is SGHRS and CDR2 is YFSETQ. V was cut by 4 bases and J by 2 bases, with 13 bases left in between. CDR3: CASSPGTATYNEQFF. The CDR3 coding sequence is TGCGCCAGCAGCCCCGGGACGGCGACCTACAATGAGCAGTTCTTC.

The chain couples TRBV5-4 to TRBJ1-3; unclear D gene. The CDR3 has 13 amino acids. The germline CDR1 and CDR2 sequences are SGHNT and YYREEE (reference sequence). Trimming cost V 2 bases and J 2 bases, with 5 bases left between them. DNA of the CDR3: TGTGCCAGCAGCTTAAGGGCTGGAAACACCATATATTTT. It codes for CASSLRAGNTIYF.

The chain combines TRBV5-6 with TRBJ2-1; D unclear. From germline, CDR1 is SGHDT and CDR2 YYEEEE. The V and J ends lost 3 bases and 7 bases respectively, with 8 bases between them. The CDR3 is 12 residues long. CDR3 nucleotide sequence: TGTGCCAGCAGCTCGGACGGAAATGAGCAGTTCTTC. Encoded protein: CASSSDGNEQFF.

This clone was seen once. The chain has TRBV4-3 and TRBJ2-7; D is uncertain. Germline V gene lookup returns CDR1 LGHNA and CDR2 YSLEER. V dropped 4 bases and J dropped 3 bases, with 16 bases sitting between them. The CDR3 spans 15 residues. The DNA for the CDR3 is TGCGCCAGCAGCCCAACAGTGAACCTTAACTACGAGCAGTACTTC. Protein sequence: CASSPTVNLNYEQYF.

This sequence joins TRBV19 and TRBJ2-1, with TRBD2 as a possible D gene (6 bases). The germline V gene encodes CDR1 LNHDA and CDR2 SQIVND (reference sequence). CDR3 length: 17 amino acids. Trimming stripped 3 bases from V and 0 bases from J, with 15 bases between. CDR3 bases: TGTGCCAGTAGTATCGTTGTGACTAGGCCCTCCTACAATGAGCAGTTCTTC. This encodes CASSIVVTRPSYNEQFF.

The chain links TRBV28 to TRBJ2-3, with 7 positions matching TRBD2. From germline, CDR1 is MDHEN and CDR2 SYDVKM. V lost 6 bases to trimming and J lost 0 bases; unmatched junction nucleotides: 9. This CDR3 is 16 amino acids long. CDR3: CASRPYTSESTDTQYF. CDR3 DNA: TGTGCCAGCAGACCCTATACTAGCGAGAGCACAGATACGCAGTATTTT.

The chain joins TRBV7-2 to TRBJ1-2, with D possibly TRBD1 on 5 matching bases. The CDR3 is 15 amino acids. The germline CDR1 and CDR2 sequences are SGHTA and FQGNSA. Trimming stripped 7 bases from V and 4 bases from J, with 19 bases between. CDR3 region: CASTLPGTDLYGYTF. Written as DNA, the CDR3 is TGTGCCAGCACCCTTCCCGGGACTGACCTCTATGGCTACACCTTC.

Details on this clone: No conserved phenylalanine or tryptophan ends this CDR3, so it is likely a read error. This chain links TRBV6-1 with TRBJ1-6, with no clear D. This CDR3 spans 12 amino acids. The V gene's germline CDR1 is MNHNS and CDR2 SASEGT. V was cut by 8 bases and J by 5 bases, with 7 bases left in between. CDR3 bases: TGTGCCAGCGCCCGAGATAATTCACCCCTCCACCTT. Its translation is CASARDNSPLHL.

The chain combines TRBV14 with TRBJ1-2; 7 bases are a match to TRBD1. In germline, CDR1 is SGHDN, CDR2 FVKESK. There are 14 residues in the CDR3. J gave up 4 bases and V 4 bases, and 6 bases lay outside the gene matches. CDR3 DNA sequence: TGTGCCAGCAGCCCAGTATCAGGGGGCTATGGCTACACCTTC. Amino acid sequence: CASSPVSGGYGYTF.